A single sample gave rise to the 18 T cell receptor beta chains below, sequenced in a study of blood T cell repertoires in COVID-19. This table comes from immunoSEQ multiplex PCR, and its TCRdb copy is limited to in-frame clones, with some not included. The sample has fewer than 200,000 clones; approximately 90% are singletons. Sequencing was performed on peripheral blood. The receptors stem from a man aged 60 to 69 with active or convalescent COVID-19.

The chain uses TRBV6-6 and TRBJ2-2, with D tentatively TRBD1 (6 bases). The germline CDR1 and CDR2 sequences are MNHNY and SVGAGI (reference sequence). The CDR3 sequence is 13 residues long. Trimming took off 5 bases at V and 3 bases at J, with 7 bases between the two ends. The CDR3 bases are TGTGCCAGCAGTAAGGGGGACACCGGGGAGCTGTTTTTT. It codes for CASSKGDTGELFF.

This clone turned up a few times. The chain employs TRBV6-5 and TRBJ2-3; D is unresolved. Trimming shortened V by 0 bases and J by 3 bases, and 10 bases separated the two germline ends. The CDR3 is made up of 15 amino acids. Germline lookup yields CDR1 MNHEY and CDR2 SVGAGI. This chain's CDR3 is CASSYSTTGTDTQYF. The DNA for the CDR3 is TGTGCCAGCAGTTACTCGACGACTGGTACAGATACGCAGTATTTT.

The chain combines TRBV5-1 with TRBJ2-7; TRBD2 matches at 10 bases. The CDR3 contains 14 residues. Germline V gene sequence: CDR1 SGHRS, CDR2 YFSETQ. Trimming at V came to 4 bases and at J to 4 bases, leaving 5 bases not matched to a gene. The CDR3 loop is CASSASGGGYEQYF. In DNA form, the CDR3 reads TGCGCCAGCAGCGCTAGCGGGGGAGGTTACGAGCAGTACTTC.

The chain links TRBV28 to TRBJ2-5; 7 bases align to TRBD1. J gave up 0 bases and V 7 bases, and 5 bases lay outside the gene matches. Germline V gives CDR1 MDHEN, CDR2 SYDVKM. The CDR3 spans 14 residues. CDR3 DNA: TGTGCCAGCACGAACAGGGGATACCAAGAGACCCAGTACTTC. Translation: CASTNRGYQETQYF.

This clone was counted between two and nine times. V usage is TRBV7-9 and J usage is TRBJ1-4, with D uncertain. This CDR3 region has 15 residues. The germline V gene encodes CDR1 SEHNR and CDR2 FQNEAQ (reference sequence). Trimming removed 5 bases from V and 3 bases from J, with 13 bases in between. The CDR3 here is CASSKDPSSNEKLFF. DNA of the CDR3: TGTGCCAGCAGCAAAGACCCTAGTTCTAATGAAAAACTGTTTTTT.

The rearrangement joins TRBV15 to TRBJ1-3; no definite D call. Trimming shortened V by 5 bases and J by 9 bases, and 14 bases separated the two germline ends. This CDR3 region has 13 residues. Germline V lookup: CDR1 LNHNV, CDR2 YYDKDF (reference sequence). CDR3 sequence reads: CATSPESFGTIYF. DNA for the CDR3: TGTGCCACCAGCCCTGAGAGTTTTGGCACCATATATTTT.

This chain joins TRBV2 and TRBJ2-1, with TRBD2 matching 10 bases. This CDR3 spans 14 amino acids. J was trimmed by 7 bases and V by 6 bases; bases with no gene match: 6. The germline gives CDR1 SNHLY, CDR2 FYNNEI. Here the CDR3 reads CASSVSGGRNEQFF. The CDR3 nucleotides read TGTGCCAGCAGCGTTAGCGGGGGGAGAAATGAGCAGTTCTTC.

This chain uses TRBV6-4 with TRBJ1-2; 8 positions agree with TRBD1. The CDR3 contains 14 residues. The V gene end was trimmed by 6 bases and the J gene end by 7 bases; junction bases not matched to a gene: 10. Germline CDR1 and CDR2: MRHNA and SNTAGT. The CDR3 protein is CASSPRQGKSGYTF. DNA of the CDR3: TGTGCCAGCAGCCCCCGACAGGGGAAGAGTGGCTACACCTTC.

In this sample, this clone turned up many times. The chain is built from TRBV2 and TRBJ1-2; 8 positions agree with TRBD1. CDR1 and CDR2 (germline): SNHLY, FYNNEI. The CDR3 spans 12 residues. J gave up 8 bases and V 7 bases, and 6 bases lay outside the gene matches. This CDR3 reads CASITTGEGYTF. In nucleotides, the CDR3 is TGTGCCAGCATAACGACAGGGGAAGGCTACACCTTC.

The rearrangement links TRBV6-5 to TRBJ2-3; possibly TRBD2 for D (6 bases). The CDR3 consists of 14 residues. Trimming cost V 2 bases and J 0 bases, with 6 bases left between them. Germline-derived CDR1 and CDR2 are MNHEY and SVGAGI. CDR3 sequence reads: CASSYGGSTDTQYF. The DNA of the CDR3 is TGTGCCAGCAGTTACGGAGGGAGCACAGATACGCAGTATTTT.

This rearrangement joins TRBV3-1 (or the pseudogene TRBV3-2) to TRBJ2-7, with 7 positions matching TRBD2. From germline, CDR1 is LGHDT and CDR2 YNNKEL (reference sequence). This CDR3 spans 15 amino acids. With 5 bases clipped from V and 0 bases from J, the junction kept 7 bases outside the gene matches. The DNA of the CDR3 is TGTGCCAGCAGCGACAGCGGGGTGAGCTCCTACGAGCAGTACTTC. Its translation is CASSDSGVSSYEQYF.

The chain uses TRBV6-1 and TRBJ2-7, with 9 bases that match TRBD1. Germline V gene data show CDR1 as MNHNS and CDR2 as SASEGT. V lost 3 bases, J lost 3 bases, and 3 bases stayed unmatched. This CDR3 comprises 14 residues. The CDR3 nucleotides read TGTGCCAGCAGTGAGGGACAGGGTTACTACGAGCAGTACTTC. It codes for CASSEGQGYYEQYF.

CDR3 nucleotide sequence: TGTGCCAGCCATGGACAGGGGCGGGTCCGTCACCCCTATGGCTACACCTTC. Amino acids: CASHGQGRVRHPYGYTF. The V and J genes are TRBV2 and TRBJ1-2; TRBD1 matches 9 bases. Losses at the gene ends were 8 bases for V and 4 bases for J; bases not matched to a gene: 17. CDR1 is SNHLY and CDR2 is FYNNEI in the germline V gene. The CDR3 spans 17 residues.

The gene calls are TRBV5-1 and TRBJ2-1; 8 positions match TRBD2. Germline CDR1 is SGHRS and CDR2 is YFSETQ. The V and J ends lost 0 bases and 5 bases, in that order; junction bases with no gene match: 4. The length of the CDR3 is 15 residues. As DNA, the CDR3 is TGCGCCAGCAGCTTGGTAGCGGGGATAGACAATGAGCAGTTCTTC. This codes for CASSLVAGIDNEQFF.

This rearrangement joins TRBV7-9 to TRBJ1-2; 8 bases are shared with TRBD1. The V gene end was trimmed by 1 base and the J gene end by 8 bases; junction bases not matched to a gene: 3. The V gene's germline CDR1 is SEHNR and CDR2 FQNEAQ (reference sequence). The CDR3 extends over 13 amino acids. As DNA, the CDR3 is TGTGCCAGCAGCTTAGGACAGGGGCTCGGCTACACCTTC. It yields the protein CASSLGQGLGYTF.

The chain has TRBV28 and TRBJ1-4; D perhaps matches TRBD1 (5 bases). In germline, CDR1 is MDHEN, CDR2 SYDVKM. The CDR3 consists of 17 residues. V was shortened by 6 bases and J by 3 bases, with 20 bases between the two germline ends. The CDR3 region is CASRPLKGWGANEKLFF. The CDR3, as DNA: TGTGCCAGCAGACCCCTCAAAGGGTGGGGGGCTAATGAAAAACTGTTTTTT.

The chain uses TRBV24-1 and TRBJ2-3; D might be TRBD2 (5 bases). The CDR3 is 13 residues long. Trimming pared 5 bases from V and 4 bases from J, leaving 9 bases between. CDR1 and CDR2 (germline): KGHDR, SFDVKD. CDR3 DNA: TGTGCCACCAGTGGAGGGTCTGCAGATACGCAGTATTTT. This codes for CATSGGSADTQYF.

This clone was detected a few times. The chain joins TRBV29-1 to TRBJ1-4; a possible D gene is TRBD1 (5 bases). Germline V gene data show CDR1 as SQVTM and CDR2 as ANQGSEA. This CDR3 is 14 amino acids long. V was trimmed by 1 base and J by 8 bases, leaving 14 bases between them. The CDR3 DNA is TGCAGCGTTGAAGGAGGTCCGGGGGAGGAAAAACTGTTTTTT. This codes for CSVEGGPGEEKLFF.